Listed below are T cell receptor beta chains from one sample, sequenced in a study of CD8 T cells in ankylosing spondylitis. TCRdb passed the 5' RACE reads through MiXCR, listing each CDR3 protein once. The table includes some 800,000 distinct CDR3 sequences, about an eighth detected once. Material for sequencing was blood, either unsorted or a sorted T cell fraction (not recorded which). These TCRs come from a male donor with ankylosing spondylitis. Each CDR3 is given with its conserved first and last residue. Fields, in order: clone size, J gene, D gene, V gene, CDR3 DNA, CDR3 protein. D genes are given only for firm matches. Some rows have no size entry. The others give once, few or many, or a class for an expanded clone.

size: few; J: TRBJ2-7; D: TRBD2; V: TRBV25-1; DNA: TGTGCCAGCAGTGATATGAGGTCTAGCGGAACCTACGAGCAGTACTTC; CDR3: CASSDMRSSGTYEQYF
size: .; J: TRBJ2-7; D: .; V: TRBV18; DNA: TGTGCCAGCTCCCAGGACCCAGGTGGCGAGCAGTACTTC; CDR3: CASSQDPGGEQYF
size: many; J: TRBJ2-3; D: .; V: TRBV20-1; DNA: TGCAGTGCCCGGGACCCCCACACAGATACGCAGTATTTT; CDR3: CSARDPHTDTQYF
size: .; J: TRBJ1-2; D: .; V: TRBV5-5; DNA: TGTGCCAGCACCCCGATTGGGGCTGACTATGGCTACACCTTC; CDR3: CASTPIGADYGYTF
size: many; J: TRBJ2-5; D: TRBD2; V: TRBV5-1; DNA: TGCGCCAGCAGCTTGGCTCGGACTAGCGGTAGGGAGACCCAGTACTTC; CDR3: CASSLARTSGRETQYF
size: many; J: TRBJ2-4; D: .; V: TRBV6-1; DNA: TGTGCCAGCAGTGAAGTCAGGATTGACATTCAGTACTTC; CDR3: CASSEVRIDIQYF
size: few; J: TRBJ1-2; D: .; V: TRBV12-3/TRBV12-4; DNA: TGTGCCAGCAGTTCCCGACCCAACTATGGCTACACCTTC; CDR3: CASSSRPNYGYTF
size: many; J: TRBJ1-1; D: TRBD1; V: TRBV29-1; DNA: TGCAGCGTGGGACAGGGGAACACTGAAGCTTTCTTT; CDR3: CSVGQGNTEAFF
size: .; J: TRBJ2-1; D: TRBD2; V: TRBV28; DNA: TGTGCCAGCAGTTTGGCCTCTTCGGGGAGGGCCCTAGGCAATGAGCAGTTCTTC; CDR3: CASSLASSGRALGNEQFF
size: few; J: TRBJ1-1; D: .; V: TRBV20-1; DNA: TGCAGTGCTAGCCCCGACAGATACACTGAAGCTTTCTTT; CDR3: CSASPDRYTEAFF
size: few; J: TRBJ2-7; D: .; V: TRBV4-1; DNA: TGCGCCAGCAGCCCCTATCTGAGGGCAGGGTACGAGCAGTACTTC; CDR3: CASSPYLRAGYEQYF
size: .; J: TRBJ1-4; D: TRBD1; V: TRBV10-3; DNA: TGTGCCATCAGTGCTGAGACAGGGCCTCAACTGTTTTTT; CDR3: CAISAETGPQLFF
size: .; J: TRBJ2-2; D: .; V: TRBV20-1; DNA: TGCAGTGCTCGACGGCGGGGACATAACACCGGGGAGCTGTTTTTT; CDR3: CSARRRGHNTGELFF
size: few; J: TRBJ2-2; D: .; V: TRBV28; DNA: TGTGCCAGCAGTTTTGGCCCCTATCGGGGAGAGCTCACCGGGGAGCTGTTTTTT; CDR3: CASSFGPYRGELTGELFF
size: few; J: TRBJ2-3; D: TRBD2; V: TRBV4-3; DNA: TGCGCCAGCAGCCCAGGAGCGGGGGTAGATACGCAGTATTTT; CDR3: CASSPGAGVDTQYF
size: .; J: TRBJ1-3; D: .; V: TRBV4-3; DNA: TGCGCCAGCAGCGAAGAAAATGGAAACACCATATATTTT; CDR3: CASSEENGNTIYF
size: few; J: TRBJ2-1; D: .; V: TRBV30; DNA: TGTGCCTGGGCTGGGGAGTTAGGGTCCGAGCAGTTCTTC; CDR3: CAWAGELGSEQFF
size: few; J: TRBJ2-1; D: .; V: TRBV6-2/TRBV6-3; DNA: TGTGCCAGCAGCCTCGACTGGTCCTACAATGAGCAGTTCTTC; CDR3: CASSLDWSYNEQFF
size: few; J: TRBJ1-3; D: .; V: TRBV12-3/TRBV12-4; DNA: TGTGCCAGCAGTGACGGCTACTCTGGAAACACCATATATTTT; CDR3: CASSDGYSGNTIYF
size: many; J: TRBJ2-7; D: TRBD2; V: TRBV20-1; DNA: TGCAGTGCTCTTCGGGGGACTAGAGGCGAGCAGTACTTC; CDR3: CSALRGTRGEQYF
size: few; J: TRBJ2-7; D: .; V: TRBV5-1; DNA: TGCGCCAGCAGCTACACCGCCGGACCCGCACGATTAAACGAGCAGTACTTC; CDR3: CASSYTAGPARLNEQYF
size: .; J: TRBJ2-7; D: TRBD2; V: TRBV6-5; DNA: TGTGCCAGCAGTTACTCCGGGACTAGCGACTACGAGCAGTACTTC; CDR3: CASSYSGTSDYEQYF
size: few; J: TRBJ2-3; D: .; V: TRBV11-1; DNA: TGTGCCAGCAGCTTCAGGGCAGGGTCAGAGACAGATACGCAGTATTTT; CDR3: CASSFRAGSETDTQYF
size: .; J: TRBJ2-5; D: .; V: TRBV5-1; DNA: TGCGCCAGCAGCTTGGGATCGACAGAAGAGACCCAGTACTTC; CDR3: CASSLGSTEETQYF
size: .; J: TRBJ2-3; D: .; V: TRBV28; DNA: TGTGCCAGCAGCCGGGACTTAAGCACAGATACGCAGTATTTT; CDR3: CASSRDLSTDTQYF
size: .; J: TRBJ1-5; D: .; V: TRBV7-2; DNA: TGTGCCAGCAGCTTACGGTCAGGCTGGAGCAATCAGCCCCAGCATTTT; CDR3: CASSLRSGWSNQPQHF
size: .; J: TRBJ2-2; D: TRBD1; V: TRBV6-2/TRBV6-3; DNA: TGTGCCAGCAATTCGCCGGGGACAGGGGGAACCGGGGAGCTTTTTTTT; CDR3: CASNSPGTGGTGELFF
size: many; J: TRBJ1-6; D: .; V: TRBV5-1; DNA: TGCGCCAGCAGCTTTACAGGGAATTCACCCCTCCACTTT; CDR3: CASSFTGNSPLHF
size: .; J: TRBJ2-2; D: .; V: TRBV9; DNA: TGTGCCAGCAGCGTAGCGGGATTTTCCACCGGGGAGCTGTTTTTT; CDR3: CASSVAGFSTGELFF
size: .; J: TRBJ1-1; D: TRBD1; V: TRBV10-3; DNA: TGTGCCATCAGTCCAAATACAGGGGGCGCGGGCCACATGAACACTGAAGCTTTCTTT; CDR3: CAISPNTGGAGHMNTEAFF
size: .; J: TRBJ2-4; D: .; V: TRBV28; DNA: TGTGCCAGCAGTTTGGGGGGAACAGTCACCAAAAACATTCAGTACTTC; CDR3: CASSLGGTVTKNIQYF
size: .; J: TRBJ2-1; D: TRBD2; V: TRBV20-1; DNA: TGCAGTGTTAGGCGGGGGTACTACAATGAGCAGTTCTTC; CDR3: CSVRRGYYNEQFF
size: .; J: TRBJ2-7; D: TRBD2; V: TRBV10-2; DNA: TGCGCCAGCAGCGAGGGGCGGGGGGGCCTCTACGAGCAGTACTTC; CDR3: CASSEGRGGLYEQYF
size: many; J: TRBJ2-7; D: .; V: TRBV6-2/TRBV6-3; DNA: TGTGCCAGCAGCCAGCGGTACGAGCAGTACTTC; CDR3: CASSQRYEQYF
size: few; J: TRBJ2-1; D: .; V: TRBV6-5; DNA: TGTGCCAGCAGTTACGGCAAGCCGGTTTACAATGAGCAGTTCTTC; CDR3: CASSYGKPVYNEQFF
size: many; J: TRBJ1-1; D: .; V: TRBV29-1; DNA: TGCAGCGTTGAAGTGAGGCAGGGTAACACTGAAGCTTTCTTT; CDR3: CSVEVRQGNTEAFF
size: .; J: TRBJ2-6; D: TRBD2; V: TRBV27; DNA: TGTGCCAGCAGTACGATAGCGGGGGGGCCTTCTGGGGCCAACGTCCTGACTTTC; CDR3: CASSTIAGGPSGANVLTF
size: .; J: TRBJ2-5; D: TRBD1; V: TRBV27; DNA: TGTGCCAGCAGTTTTTTGGGGACAGGACTACGAGAGACCCAGTACTTC; CDR3: CASSFLGTGLRETQYF
size: .; J: TRBJ2-7; D: .; V: TRBV20-1; DNA: TGCAGTGCTAGCATCGGGATTTCCTACGAGCAGTACTTC; CDR3: CSASIGISYEQYF
size: few; J: TRBJ1-1; D: .; V: TRBV20-1; DNA: TGCAGTGCTAGAGCTTTGGGAGAAGCTTTCTTT; CDR3: CSARALGEAFF
size: few; J: TRBJ1-1; D: .; V: TRBV20-1; DNA: TGCAGTGCTCGGATTTCGGGGATGAGAGCTTTCTTT; CDR3: CSARISGMRAFF
size: many; J: TRBJ2-2; D: .; V: TRBV6-2/TRBV6-3; DNA: TGTGCCAGCAGTTATCGCGGGCTCCTCCGGACCGGGGAGCTGTTTTTT; CDR3: CASSYRGLLRTGELFF